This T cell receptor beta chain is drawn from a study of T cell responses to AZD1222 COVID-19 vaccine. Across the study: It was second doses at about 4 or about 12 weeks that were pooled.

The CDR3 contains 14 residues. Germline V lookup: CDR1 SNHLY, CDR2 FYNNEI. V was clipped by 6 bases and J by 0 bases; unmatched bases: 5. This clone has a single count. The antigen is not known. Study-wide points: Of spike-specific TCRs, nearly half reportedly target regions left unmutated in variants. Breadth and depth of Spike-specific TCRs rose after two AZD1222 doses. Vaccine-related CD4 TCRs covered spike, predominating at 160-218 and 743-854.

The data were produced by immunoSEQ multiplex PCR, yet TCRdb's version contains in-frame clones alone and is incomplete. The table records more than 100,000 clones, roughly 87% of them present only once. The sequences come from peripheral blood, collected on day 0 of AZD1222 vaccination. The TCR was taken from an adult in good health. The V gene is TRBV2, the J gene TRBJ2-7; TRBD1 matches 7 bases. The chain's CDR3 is CASRTGTVSYEQYF. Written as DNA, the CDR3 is TGTGCCAGCAGAACCGGGACAGTCTCCTACGAGCAGTACTTC. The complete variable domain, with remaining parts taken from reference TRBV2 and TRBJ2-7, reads EPEVTQTPSHQVTQMGQEVILRCVPISNHLYFYWYRQILGQKVEFLVSFYNNEISEKSEIFDDQFSVERPDGSNFTLKIRSTKLEDSAMYFCASRTGTVSYEQYFGPGTRLTVT.